This T cell receptor beta chain was profiled in a study of molecular identifiers for immune sequencing clone quantification. Notes on the study in general: Over 97% of effector molecules, but under 1% in naive cells, were held by clones with more than 20 RNA copies. Same-barcode identical TCR molecules could make highly expanded clones look smaller than they are.

This CDR3 is built from 15 residues. Per the germline V gene, CDR1 is SGHAT and CDR2 is FQNNGV. V was trimmed by 1 base and J by 0 bases, leaving 10 bases between them. TCRdb itself ran the PCR reads through MiXCR, one entry per CDR3 protein. Altogether a few hundred thousand distinct CDR3 sequences are present, roughly a quarter being singletons, with the ten largest covering around 0.7%. Details on this clonotype: Its specificity is unknown.

The V and J genes are TRBV11-2 and TRBJ2-7; D call uncertain. This receptor was taken from a human donor in good health. Some libraries in this study had Jurkat cell RNA spiked in. Sequencing input: naive CD8+ T cells from blood, with Jurkat cell RNA spiked in. Subset noted: FACS-sorted CD8+CD4-CCR7+CD45RA+ naive T cells. The CDR3 bases are TGTGCCAGCAGCTTAGCGGACGGTAGCTCCTACGAGCAGTACTTC. It translates to CASSLADGSSYEQYF.